Reported below is one T cell receptor (beta chain). The germline V and J ends were trimmed by 2 bases and 8 bases, with 15 bases remaining between them. This CDR3 has 15 residues. CDR1 is SNHLY, CDR2 FYNNEI, per germline. This sample was taken from a study of blood T cell repertoires in COVID-19. Study information: The United States, Italy and Spain provided the acute and convalescent COVID-19 samples. T cells, B-cell-depleted T cells, or PBMCs provided the cDNA or gDNA that served as material.

Original processing methods: Cell counts per sample came from amplifying reference gene primers. Generated by immunoSEQ multiplex PCR, the TCRdb table keeps only in-frame clones and is missing some. Clonal size and the V and J genes are those of that table, whereas D and trimming came from the DNA. The table has about 45,000 clones, over 80% seen once. The sequenced sample consisted of peripheral blood. The receptor was derived from a human donor in a cohort sampled during active COVID-19. The chain has TRBV2 and TRBJ1-4, with D perhaps TRBD1 (6 bases). The CDR3 loop is CASSERPGAREKLFF. CDR3 in DNA: TGTGCCAGCAGTGAAAGGCCAGGGGCCCGGGAAAAACTGTTTTTT.